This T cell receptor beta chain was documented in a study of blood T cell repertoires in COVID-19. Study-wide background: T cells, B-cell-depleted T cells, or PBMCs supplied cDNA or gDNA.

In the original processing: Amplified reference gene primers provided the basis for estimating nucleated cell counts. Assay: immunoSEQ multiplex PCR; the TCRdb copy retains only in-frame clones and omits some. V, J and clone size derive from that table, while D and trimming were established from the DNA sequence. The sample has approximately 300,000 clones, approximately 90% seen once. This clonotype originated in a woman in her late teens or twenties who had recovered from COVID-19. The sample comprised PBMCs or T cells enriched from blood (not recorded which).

The CDR3 loop reads CASSLVFRGRTEAFF. As DNA, the CDR3 is TGTGCCAGCAGCTTAGTATTCAGGGGAAGGACTGAAGCTTTCTTT. The rearrangement links TRBV7-6 to TRBJ1-1, with D perhaps matching TRBD1 (6 bases). V gave up 1 base and J gave up 5 bases, with 14 bases separating them. Germline V gene data show CDR1 as SGHVS and CDR2 as FNYEAQ. There are 15 residues in the CDR3. Full variable domain (outside the CDR3, taken from reference TRBV7-6 and TRBJ1-1): GAGVSQSPRYKVTKRGQDVALRCDPISGHVSLYWYRQALGQGPEFLTYFNYEAQQDKSGLPNDRFSAERPEGSISTLTIQRTEQRDSAMYRCASSLVFRGRTEAFFGQGTRLTVV.